This TCR beta chain stems from a study of cytomegalovirus exposure and HLA in healthy donors. Whole-study results and caveats: Researchers left out some V segments, among them TRBV6-2 and TRBV6-3, as indistinguishable.

Details on this clone: The antigen remains unidentified.

Germline V gene lookup returns CDR1 MNHNY and CDR2 SVGAGI (reference sequence). J lost 3 bases, V lost 8 bases, and 11 bases had no gene match. This CDR3 contains 15 residues. The PCR ran on 60 Vbeta and 13 Jbeta primers. Profiled with immunoSEQ multiplex PCR; TCRdb holds only in-frame clones, not every one. The table has fewer than 150,000 clones, 70% to 80% seen once. This sequence joins TRBV6-6 and TRBJ2-3; 7 positions agree with TRBD2. This TCR derives from a woman in her twenties or thirties in good health and CMV-seropositive. Sequenced input: PBMCs. Here the CDR3 reads CASVNGEGLTDTQYF. The CDR3 DNA reads as TGTGCCAGCGTGAATGGGGAGGGCCTAACAGATACGCAGTATTTT.